This T cell receptor beta chain was identified during a study of T cell repertoires in cytomegalovirus infection. On the study more broadly: Both a matching HLA type and CMV infection were indicated by public TCR beta signatures. General study points: Accumulated public TCR beta family frequency recognized individuals carrying CMV together with the relevant HLA. In two of eight donors, the top clonotype was HLA-C-restricted CMV-specific.

TCRdb independently ran MiXCR on the reads; one entry per CDR3 protein. The repertoire holds a few hundred thousand distinct CDR3 sequences, with 26% as singletons. Remarks on this clonotype: Its antigen is unknown.

The length of the CDR3 is 15 residues. Germline trimming cut 7 bases from V and 7 bases from J; bases unmatched to any gene: 8. The gene calls are TRBV12-3 or TRBV12-4 and TRBJ2-1, with 12 nucleotides matching TRBD2. Sequencing was done on a sample of PBMCs. This receptor was obtained from a human donor in good health (CMV status not recorded). Some clones in this sample may be carry-over from other donors' samples. CDR3 loop: CASILTSGSGNEQFF. DNA of the CDR3: TGTGCCAGCATCCTGACTAGCGGGAGTGGGAATGAGCAGTTCTTC.